Reported below is one T cell receptor (beta chain). Its recognized antigen is unknown. No much larger clonotype is one base removed from it; base qualities were not supplied. V loses 2 bases at its end and J loses 1 base; junction bases beyond the gene matches: 3. The CDR3 sequence holds 15 residues, the cysteine and phenylalanine included. The sequence is cut down to CDR3 DNA, 45 bases in frame from base 1. The germline V gene encodes CDR1 PRHDT and CDR2 FYEKMQ (reference sequence). The data were obtained in a study of cytotoxic CD8 clonotypes in ibrutinib-treated CLL (dated by TCRdb to the early 2020s). At the level of the whole study: The cohort was composed of 11 relapsed/refractory and approximately 16 treatment-naive patients; IGHV unmutated status was identified in approximately 17 patients. Partial responses were observed in 24 patients and complete responses in 2; after a median follow-up of roughly 62 months, remission was maintained in 14 patients and progression was observed in 12. Samples at response were collected after a median of about 13 months of treatment, with a range of about 6 to 40 months. An average of roughly 270,000 productive templates and approximately 90,000 productive rearrangements was obtained per sample. Longitudinal samples were available for about 30% of the 86 trial participants. Cryopreserved peripheral blood mononuclear cells were obtained prior to treatment, at the time of response, and at either disease progression or sustained remission. Every sample from remission and from progressive disease was obtained while the patients were still on ibrutinib.

A MiSeq instrument was used for deep resolution sequencing, which targeted depths ranging from 1 in 1 million up to 1 in 200,000 T cells, with coverage averaging 10x for each clonotype. TCR beta libraries were generated with the immunoSEQ hsTCRB Kit. Processing in the source paper ran as follows. Data were analyzed with ImmunoSEQ Data Assistant and ImmunoSEQ Analyzer, with V, D and J genes assigned per IMGT definitions. Clonality, with values ranging from 0 to 1, was calculated as one minus the normalized Shannon entropy of productive rearrangement frequencies. Only overrepresented clonotypes making up at least 0.05% of the repertoire of each patient were included in the public clonotype analysis. Repertoires from approximately 12 age-matched healthy donors in immuneACCESS were used as clonality controls. Not all clones reach the TCRdb copy of this immuneACCESS table, which keeps in-frame sequences only. Checked studies attribute under half of the gap to unresolved V genes and leave the rest unexplained. From that table come the V and J calls and clone size; the DNA was used to work out D and trimming. The sample table contains 200,000 to 250,000 clones; only one count was recorded for 60% to 80% of them. 5.9% of the sample comes from the top ten.

Sample time point, as interpreted from the label and publication: about a year on ibrutinib. Approximately 2 micrograms of genomic DNA were extracted from cryopreserved PBMCs for TCR beta library preparation. Longitudinal blood samples from CLL patients receiving ibrutinib monotherapy were subjected to high-throughput TCR beta sequencing. The patients took part in an open-label, single-center phase 2 trial of ibrutinib monotherapy. What the research found in general, with its limitations: Baseline clonality was found to be higher than that of age-matched healthy donors and was strongly correlated with circulating CD8+ T-cell counts. Public clonotypes were rare and either shrank or stayed stable during treatment, and the rise in clonality at ibrutinib response reflected expansion of private clonotypes. An increase in clonality was observed at ibrutinib response, with clonality remaining stable during sustained remission and falling back toward baseline at progression. Sampling times were not matched between patients in sustained remission and patients whose disease was progressing, and lymph node repertoires were not examined.

The sequenced sample was PBMCs, obtained after 12 months of ibrutinib treatment. Here the chain combines TRBV13 and TRBJ2-3; TRBD2 matches 7 bases in the middle. This sequence originates from a human donor with chronic lymphocytic leukemia. Read as DNA, the sequence is TGTGCCAGCAGCTTAAGTCTAGCGGGCACAGATACGCAGTATTTT. This gives the protein CASSLSLAGTDTQYF. Reference TRBV13 and TRBJ2-3 genes cover what lies past the CDR3, so the full variable domain is AAGVIQSPRHLIKEKRETATLKCYPIPRHDTVYWYQQGPGQDPQFLISFYEKMQSDKGSIPDRFSAQQFSDYHSELNMSSLELGDSALYFCASSLSLAGTDTQYFGPGTRLTVL.